The 18 T cell receptor beta chains presented below share a single source sample, sequenced in a study of shared clonotypes between healthy human individuals. Terminally differentiated effector memory CD45RA+ cells were left out of the naive CD8 fraction, which was CD45RO-negative and positively selected for CCR7. The protocol was immunoSEQ multiplex PCR, while the TCRdb copy is restricted to in-frame clones and leaves out a portion. The sample shows around 600,000 clones, around 95% of them seen only once. The sample taken for sequencing was naive CD8+ T cells sorted from blood. These receptors all stem from a woman aged 25 to 45 in good health.

The gene calls are TRBV7-9 and TRBJ1-1; D is possibly TRBD1 (5 bases). CDR1 and CDR2 (germline): SEHNR, FQNEAQ (reference sequence). The CDR3 is 13 amino acids. Trimming left V 1 base short and J 6 bases short, with 9 bases between. The CDR3 is CASSLETGSEAFF. Here the CDR3 DNA reads TGTGCCAGCAGCTTAGAAACAGGATCTGAAGCTTTCTTT.

This chain links TRBV9 with TRBJ2-3; 11 bases match TRBD2. Trimming took 3 bases from V and 0 from J; bases not matched to a gene: 3. Germline lookup yields CDR1 SGDLS and CDR2 YYNGEE. The CDR3 totals 16 residues. CDR3 sequence (DNA): TGTGCCAGCAGCGGCGTAGCGGGAGGGAGCACAGATACGCAGTATTTT. This gives the protein CASSGVAGGSTDTQYF.

This sequence joins TRBV4-1 and TRBJ2-7, with 8 bases matching TRBD1. The trim removed 7 bases at V and 2 bases at J, leaving 7 bases unmatched. The germline CDR1 and CDR2 sequences are MGHRA and YSYEKL. This CDR3 spans 14 amino acids. Here the CDR3 reads CASTPRTGPYEQYF. The CDR3 coding sequence is TGCGCCAGCACCCCCCGGACAGGGCCCTACGAGCAGTACTTC.

Note on this clone: Other nucleotide sequences from this sample produce the same CDR3. The V and J genes are TRBV27 and TRBJ2-7, with D unresolved. The CDR3 is 14 residues long. V gave up 5 bases and J gave up 3 bases, with 14 bases separating them. Looked up from germline, CDR1 is MNHEY and CDR2 is SMNVEV (reference sequence). This chain's CDR3 is CASSLGLISYEQYF. The CDR3 DNA is TGTGCCAGCAGTCTGGGATTAATCAGCTACGAGCAGTACTTC.

The chain is built from TRBV5-1 and TRBJ2-7; 9 nucleotides match TRBD2. The J segment lost 3 bases and the V segment lost 0 bases, leaving 10 bases of the junction unmatched. This CDR3 has 17 amino acids. CDR1 and CDR2 from the germline V gene are SGHRS and YFSETQ. The CDR3 loop is CASSLVGSGRINYEQYF. CDR3 in DNA: TGCGCCAGCAGCTTGGTTGGTAGCGGGAGAATCAACTACGAGCAGTACTTC. Using reference TRBV5-1 and TRBJ2-7 for the parts outside the CDR3, the full variable domain is KAGVTQTPRYLIKTRGQQVTLSCSPISGHRSVSWYQQTPGQGLQFLFEYFSETQRNKGNFPGRFSGRQFSNSRSEMNVSTLELGDSALYLCASSLVGSGRINYEQYFGPGTRLTVT.

The V and J genes are TRBV14 and TRBJ1-2; possible D gene TRBD1, 6 bases. Trimming shortened V by 3 bases and J by 4 bases, and 12 bases separated the two germline ends. The germline V gene encodes CDR1 SGHDN and CDR2 FVKESK. The CDR3 spans 14 residues. This chain's CDR3 is CASSHAGTFYGYTF. CDR3 coding DNA: TGTGCCAGCAGCCATGCCGGGACATTCTATGGCTACACCTTC.

This chain joins TRBV7-8 and TRBJ2-3; 7 nucleotides line up with TRBD2. The length of the CDR3 is 16 residues. V lost 0 bases, J lost 0 bases, and 3 bases stayed unmatched. Germline V gene lookup returns CDR1 SGHVS and CDR2 FQNEAQ. The CDR3 loop reads CASSLAGGGSTDTQYF. DNA for the CDR3: TGTGCCAGCAGCTTAGCGGGGGGGGGTAGCACAGATACGCAGTATTTT.

The chain has TRBV4-1 and TRBJ1-4; weak D call: TRBD1 (5 bases). Trimming removed 2 bases from V and 7 bases from J, with 23 bases in between. The V gene's germline CDR1 is MGHRA and CDR2 YSYEKL. This CDR3 region has 18 residues. The CDR3 coding sequence is TGCGCCAGCAGCCAACTCCCCATCGGGGCCCACCCAATTGAAAAACTGTTTTTT. Amino acids: CASSQLPIGAHPIEKLFF.

The J gene is TRBJ2-1, the V gene TRBV6-5; 9 bases are shared with TRBD2. Germline loops: CDR1 MNHEY, CDR2 SVGAGI. The junction had 2 bases not matched to a gene; V was cut back by 2 bases and J by 6 bases. The CDR3 loop spans 14 amino acids. The DNA of the CDR3 is TGTGCCAGCAGTTACCGAGCGGGAGGCAATGAGCAGTTCTTC. Translation: CASSYRAGGNEQFF.

Here the CDR3 reads CSVGDGMEAFF. In DNA, the CDR3 is TGCAGCGTAGGGGACGGAATGGAAGCTTTCTTT. V gene TRBV29-1 combines with J gene TRBJ1-1; the D gene is possibly TRBD1 (5 bases). Deletions cut 6 bases from V and 8 bases from J, with 13 bases between. The CDR3 spans 11 residues. The germline V gene encodes CDR1 SQVTM and CDR2 ANQGSEA.

The gene calls are TRBV9 and TRBJ2-7; no clear D gene. V dropped 0 bases and J dropped 6 bases, with 13 bases sitting between them. The length of the CDR3 is 14 residues. The germline V gene encodes CDR1 SGDLS and CDR2 YYNGEE. The CDR3 bases are TGTGCCAGCAGCGTAGGCGGTCGGGCCGCCGAGCAGTACTTC. Translation gives CASSVGGRAAEQYF. Full variable domain (missing parts from reference TRBV9 and TRBJ2-7): DSGVTQTPKHLITATGQRVTLRCSPRSGDLSVYWYQQSLDQGLQFLIQYYNGEERAKGNILERFSAQQFPDLHSELNLSSLELGDSALYFCASSVGGRAAEQYFGPGTRLTVT.

The chain combines TRBV19 with TRBJ2-3, with TRBD2 identical over 12 bases. Trimming took 4 bases from V and 5 from J; bases not matched to a gene: 7. Germline V CDR1 and CDR2: LNHDA, SQIVND (reference sequence). The CDR3 runs to 16 residues. This CDR3 is CASSTLAGGDLDTQYF. The CDR3 DNA follows: TGTGCCAGTAGTACCCTAGCGGGGGGGGACCTAGATACGCAGTATTTT.

The V gene is TRBV7-2, the J gene TRBJ2-1, with 10 bases aligning to TRBD2. CDR1 is SGHTA and CDR2 is FQGNSA in the germline V gene. With V trimmed by 7 bases and J by 7 bases, 10 bases remained unmatched. The CDR3 has 15 amino acids. In DNA form, the CDR3 reads TGTGCCAGCAAATTAGCGGGGGGAGTTGGTAATGAGCAGTTCTTC. It translates to CASKLAGGVGNEQFF.

The J gene is TRBJ2-1, the V gene TRBV7-9; D is unresolved. Germline V gene data show CDR1 as SEHNR and CDR2 as FQNEAQ (reference sequence). The V and J ends lost 7 bases and 4 bases respectively, with 8 bases between them. The CDR3 totals 12 residues. CDR3 region: CASTGRYNEQFF. The CDR3 region has the DNA TGTGCCAGCACCGGTCGGTACAATGAGCAGTTCTTC.

The chain is built from TRBV13 and TRBJ2-5; D is undetermined. CDR1 PRHDT and CDR2 FYEKMQ come from the germline V gene (reference sequence). The CDR3 runs to 16 residues. V was clipped by 5 bases and J by 5 bases, with 21 bases between them. The CDR3 DNA reads TGTGCCAGCAGCCCGAAGTCTTCGTGGGGTCTGGAGACCCAGTACTTC. Translation: CASSPKSSWGLETQYF.

This chain connects TRBV28 to TRBJ2-7, with unresolved D. The germline CDR1 and CDR2 sequences are MDHEN and SYDVKM. The CDR3 runs 13 residues. V was trimmed by 6 bases and J by 0 bases, leaving 9 bases between them. This chain's CDR3 is CASSPESSYEQYF. The CDR3 DNA sequence: TGTGCCAGCAGCCCTGAATCCTCCTACGAGCAGTACTTC.

The CDR3 loop is CASSLSMNTEAFF. For the CDR3, the DNA is TGCGCCAGCAGCTTGTCCATGAACACTGAAGCTTTCTTT. The chain links TRBV5-1 to TRBJ1-1; D is uncertain. This CDR3 contains 13 residues. Trimming removed 1 base at V and 0 bases at J, with 4 bases between. The V gene's germline CDR1 is SGHRS and CDR2 YFSETQ.

The rearrangement joins TRBV7-2 to TRBJ1-1, with D uncertain. The germline V gene encodes CDR1 SGHTA and CDR2 FQGNSA. The CDR3 is made up of 16 amino acids. Trimming cost V 1 base and J 0 bases, with 12 bases left between them. Here the CDR3 reads CASSLVRPGMNTEAFF. The DNA of the CDR3 is TGTGCCAGCAGCTTAGTACGGCCGGGGATGAACACTGAAGCTTTCTTT.